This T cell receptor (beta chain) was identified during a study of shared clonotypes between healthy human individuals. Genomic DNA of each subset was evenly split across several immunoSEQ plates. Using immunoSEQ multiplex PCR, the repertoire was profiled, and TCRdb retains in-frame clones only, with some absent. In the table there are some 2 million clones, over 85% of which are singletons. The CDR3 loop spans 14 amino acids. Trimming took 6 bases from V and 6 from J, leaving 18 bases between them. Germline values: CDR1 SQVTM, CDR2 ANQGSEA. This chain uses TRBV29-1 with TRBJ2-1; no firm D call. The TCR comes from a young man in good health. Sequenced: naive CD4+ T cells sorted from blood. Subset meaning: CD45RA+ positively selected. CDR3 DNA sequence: TGCAGCGTCGTGTATAGACAAACCTCCAATGAGCAGTTCTTC. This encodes CSVVYRQTSNEQFF.